One sample yielded the 14 T cell receptor beta chains listed below, sequenced in a study of cytomegalovirus exposure and HLA in healthy donors. Clones were read by immunoSEQ multiplex PCR, and TCRdb kept only the in-frame ones, dropping some. The top ten hold 2.5% to 3% of the sample, which has around 170,000 clones, 88% seen once. Input material: PBMCs. These receptors came from a man aged 18 to 30 in good health and CMV-seronegative.

Written as DNA, the CDR3 is TGCAGCGTGACAGGGGTGTCCTACGAGCAGTACTTC. It yields the protein CSVTGVSYEQYF. The V and J genes are TRBV29-1 and TRBJ2-7; 8 nucleotides agree with TRBD1. The V gene end was trimmed by 6 bases and the J gene end by 1 base; junction bases not matched to a gene: 2. The CDR3 runs 12 residues. CDR1 is SQVTM, CDR2 ANQGSEA, per germline.

The chain carries TRBV5-1 and TRBJ2-2; TRBD2 matches at 8 bases. Germline CDR1 reads SGHRS; CDR2 reads YFSETQ. The CDR3 totals 15 residues. J gave up 7 bases and V 0 bases, and 5 bases lay outside the gene matches. This CDR3 is CASSLGTSHGGELFF. In DNA, the CDR3 is TGCGCCAGCAGCTTGGGGACTAGCCATGGCGGGGAGCTGTTTTTT.

The V and J genes are TRBV13 and TRBJ2-5; no clear D gene. CDR1 PRHDT and CDR2 FYEKMQ come from the germline V gene (reference sequence). V lost 1 base to trimming and J lost 1 base, with 4 bases between them. The CDR3 loop spans 13 amino acids. Written as DNA, the CDR3 is TGTGCCAGCAGCTTAGTGGCCCAAGAGACCCAGTACTTC. It codes for CASSLVAQETQYF.

This clone was seen many times. This chain connects TRBV6-5 to TRBJ2-2; 7 nucleotides align to TRBD1. Germline assignment: CDR1 MNHEY and CDR2 SVGAGI. CDR3 size: 14 residues. Trimming at V came to 2 bases and at J to 6 bases, leaving 3 bases not matched to a gene. The CDR3 region is CASSYTQGSGELFF. The DNA of the CDR3 is TGTGCCAGCAGTTACACACAGGGGTCCGGGGAGCTGTTTTTT.

The chain carries TRBV27 and TRBJ1-1, with D possibly TRBD1 on 5 matching bases. The CDR3 is 14 residues long. Germline V gene lookup returns CDR1 MNHEY and CDR2 SMNVEV (reference sequence). Trimming removed 4 bases at V and 0 bases at J, with 9 bases between. The CDR3 nucleotides read TGTGCCAGCAGTTGGGGCAGCTTGAACACTGAAGCTTTCTTT. Protein sequence: CASSWGSLNTEAFF.

The chain employs TRBV6-6 and TRBJ1-6; 7 bases fit TRBD1. Germline CDR1 MNHNY, CDR2 SVGAGI (reference sequence). V trimming: 6 bases; J trimming: 0 bases; junction bases outside the gene matches: 2. This CDR3 has 15 amino acids. The CDR3, as DNA: TGTGCCAGCAGACCAGGGGGCTCCTATAATTCACCCCTCCACTTT. This codes for CASRPGGSYNSPLHF.

The J gene is TRBJ1-2, the V gene TRBV4-3; no firm D call. Germline assignment: CDR1 LGHNA and CDR2 YSLEER. Between the trimmed V and J ends, which lost 4 bases and 2 bases, there was a span of 14 bases. The CDR3 is 15 amino acids. The CDR3 loop is CASSRQVTGNYGYTF. The DNA of the CDR3 is TGCGCCAGCAGCCGCCAGGTTACCGGCAACTATGGCTACACCTTC.

This clone was counted between two and nine times. This chain uses TRBV10-3 with TRBJ1-2; D may be TRBD1 (6 bases). The CDR3 has 13 residues. V lost 8 bases and J 8 bases, leaving 18 bases between the germline ends. Germline V CDR1 and CDR2: ENHRY, SYGVKD. CDR3: CAIGGSGGGGYTF. CDR3 coding DNA: TGTGCCATCGGGGGCAGCGGCGGGGGCGGCTACACCTTC.

This chain links TRBV27 with TRBJ2-3; 7 bases are shared with TRBD2. The CDR3 loop spans 18 amino acids. The trim removed 1 base at V and 2 bases at J, leaving 12 bases unmatched. Germline CDR1 and CDR2: MNHEY and SMNVEV (reference sequence). CDR3 DNA sequence: TGTGCCAGCAGTTTATTTAACCAGGGAGGGTGGAACACAGATACGCAGTATTTT. This codes for CASSLFNQGGWNTDTQYF.

The V call is TRBV10-2, the J call TRBJ2-3, with TRBD1 matching over 8 bases. J gave up 1 base and V 7 bases, and 4 bases lay outside the gene matches. Germline CDR1 is WSHSY and CDR2 is SAAADI. The CDR3 runs 14 residues. This CDR3 is CASKDRGGTDTQYF. The CDR3, as DNA: TGCGCCAGCAAAGACAGGGGCGGCACAGATACGCAGTATTTT.

The rearrangement joins TRBV28 to TRBJ1-4, with 10 bases matching TRBD1. V gave up 4 bases and J gave up 8 bases; unmatched junction bases: 13. CDR1 is MDHEN, CDR2 SYDVKM, per germline. This CDR3 comprises 17 residues. CDR3 bases: TGTGCCAGCAGTTCTCCCGGACAGGGGGTGGGAAGAGAAAAACTGTTTTTT. Translating it yields CASSSPGQGVGREKLFF.

The genes are TRBV5-1 and TRBJ1-4; TRBD1 aligns across 7 bases. The V gene's germline CDR1 is SGHRS and CDR2 YFSETQ. The CDR3 runs 16 residues. The ends lost 2 bases at V and 6 bases at J; junction bases unmatched: 10. The CDR3 region has the DNA TGCGCCAGCAGCTTCACAGGGGATGGAGCTTATGAAAAACTGTTTTTT. Its protein is CASSFTGDGAYEKLFF.

This chain connects TRBV27 to TRBJ2-3, with D hard to call. Germline V lookup: CDR1 MNHEY, CDR2 SMNVEV (reference sequence). The V gene lost 6 bases and the J gene lost 0 bases, with 16 bases spanning the gap. The CDR3 runs to 16 residues. DNA for the CDR3: TGTGCCAGCAGACCAGTAGGAGAACCCAGCACAGATACGCAGTATTTT. Encoded protein: CASRPVGEPSTDTQYF.

V usage is TRBV7-9 and J usage is TRBJ2-1; 7 bases line up with TRBD2. The CDR3 has 16 residues. The V gene end was trimmed by 0 bases and the J gene end by 0 bases; junction bases not matched to a gene: 2. The V gene's germline CDR1 is SEHNR and CDR2 FQNEAQ (reference sequence). DNA of the CDR3: TGTGCCAGCAGCTTAGCCAGCGGGACCTCCTACAATGAGCAGTTCTTC. Residues: CASSLASGTSYNEQFF. The full variable domain, rest sourced from reference TRBV7-9 and TRBJ2-1, is DTGVSQNPRHKITKRGQNVTFRCDPISEHNRLYWYRQTLGQGPEFLTYFQNEAQLEKSRLLSDRFSAERPKGSFSTLEIQRTEQGDSAMYLCASSLASGTSYNEQFFGPGTRLTVL.